What follows is one T cell receptor (beta chain) and its context. Its antigen is not identified. The data were taken from a study of cytomegalovirus exposure and HLA in healthy donors. Study summary: Unique TCRs numbering some 80 million, obtained from HLA-typed donors, made up an early data release. Overall study findings and caveats: Reports credit the classifier with highly specific, highly sensitive diagnosis of cytomegalovirus status.

The PCR ran on 60 Vbeta and 13 Jbeta primers. TCRdb's copy holds only in-frame clones and misses some; the assay was immunoSEQ multiplex PCR. The sample contains about 170,000 clones, around 73% of which appear only once. The TCR comes from a young woman in good health and CMV-seropositive. The material sequenced was PBMCs.

The CDR3 DNA follows: TGTGCCAGCAGCTTGCGGGGACAGTTTTCAATTAATGAAAAACTGTTTTTT. It yields the protein CASSLRGQFSINEKLFF. V is TRBV5-6 and J is TRBJ1-4; 7 nucleotides align to TRBD1. V was clipped by 1 base and J by 4 bases; unmatched bases: 10. The CDR3 runs to 17 residues. Germline CDR1 is SGHDT and CDR2 is YYEEEE.